In this sample, the clone carrying this T cell receptor beta chain turned up many times. This entry comes from a study of low-dose radiotherapy and immunotherapy resistance in tumors. Study details: Cohort 1 was given 0.5 Gy per fraction every 2 weeks, for 6.5 Gy total. TRAV- and TRBV-specific primers were used for first-strand cDNA, which covered alpha and beta chains. It was every two weeks, one day before radiation and immunotherapy, that intravenous cyclophosphamide 200 mg/m2 was given.

CDR3 length equals 11 residues. The ends were cut back, 6 bases at V and 6 bases at J, with 9 bases in the middle. CDR1 is MNHEY, CDR2 SVGAGI, per germline. A roughly 20-cycle PCR with a constant-region primer and V-primer adapter amplified TCRs. By in vitro transcription, the isolated mRNA was amplified. TCRdb called the reads again in MiXCR, with one record for every CDR3 protein. The sample records about 50,000 distinct CDR3 sequences, roughly 10% being singletons. The time point here: before trial treatment. The specimen was PBMCs, collected before treatment. The rearrangement links TRBV6-5 to TRBJ2-7, with a weak D call TRBD1 (6 bases). The sequence derives from a female donor with ovarian cancer. The chain's CDR3 is CASSRGGEQYF. The CDR3, as DNA: TGTGCCAGCAGCCGAGGGGGCGAGCAGTACTTC.